This T cell receptor beta chain emerged from a study of CD8 T cells in cerebrospinal fluid in Alzheimer's disease. General study results and limits: EBV-specific clones showed no enrichment in Alzheimer's patients and were not the top expanded clones. Expanded clones of at least 3% were commoner in Alzheimer's patients than healthy subjects.

Reanalyzing the 10x single-cell sequencing reads, TCRdb keeps one entry per CDR3 protein, without DNA. Its listing shows under 900 distinct CDR3 sequences. This clonotype counts as medium-sized (0.01 to 0.1%) by frequency. Its matching antigen is unknown. Patients with Parkinson's disease were included as a neurodegenerative comparison group. No participant had an acute infectious disease, and all were physically fit. This CDR3 comprises 16 residues. Germline V gene sequence: CDR1 DFQATT, CDR2 SNEGSKA (reference sequence). Sample: cerebrospinal fluid. The chain uses TRBV20-1 and TRBJ1-3; TCRdb's D call, TRBD1, is unchecked because there is no DNA. The TCR was taken from a human donor with Parkinson's disease. CDR3 residues: CSARGVEDRGLNTIYF.